Listed here is a single T cell receptor beta chain. This sample stems from a study of radiotherapy plus CTLA-4 blockade in lung cancer. The germline gives CDR1 MRHNA, CDR2 SNTAGT. There are 13 residues in the CDR3. Trimming removed 5 bases from V and 6 bases from J; junction bases left unmatched: 6. Chemo-refractory metastatic non-small-cell lung cancer patients received focal radiation with ipilimumab CTLA-4 blockade. Sequencing was performed with immunoSEQ multiplex PCR; in TCRdb, only in-frame clones are kept and a portion is missing. The profile shows about 36,000 clones, around 77% of them singletons.

This sequence joins TRBV6-4 and TRBJ1-2; 7 positions match TRBD1. Sequencing was performed on peripheral blood, taken from a patient treated with radiotherapy plus ipilimumab. The sequence was obtained from a human donor with non-small cell lung cancer who had stable disease on radiotherapy plus ipilimumab. CDR3: CASSLNRGDGYTF. The CDR3 nucleotides are TGTGCCAGCAGTTTAAACAGGGGAGATGGCTACACCTTC.